These T cell receptor beta chains were read from a single sample in a study of response to subunit inactivated influenza vaccine. In TCRdb, the RT-PCR reads were re-called with MiXCR into one record per CDR3 protein. The sample shows some 500,000 distinct CDR3 sequences, over 10% of them seen only once. Sequencing used PBMCs from blood, obtained 40 to 50 days after vaccination. The receptors were sampled from a man aged 45 to 65 who received an inactivated influenza vaccine. Both conserved end residues are part of each CDR3. D genes are given only for firm matches. The size field is filled for only some rows; it gives once, few, many or a size class.

D gene	J gene	V gene	clone size	CDR3 protein	CDR3 DNA
TRBD2	TRBJ2-5	TRBV20-1	.	CSARGGGGRTKETQYF	TGCAGTGCTAGAGGCGGCGGGGGGCGAACAAAAGAGACCCAGTACTTC
.	TRBJ1-6	TRBV12-3/TRBV12-4	few	CASSFAGAAGSPLHF	TGTGCCAGCAGTTTCGCCGGGGCAGCGGGATCACCCCTCCACTTT
.	TRBJ2-1	TRBV28	.	CASSLIQNNEQFF	TGTGCCAGCAGTTTGATCCAAAACAATGAGCAGTTCTTC
.	TRBJ1-5	TRBV7-3	.	CASSLDGSPNQPQHF	TGTGCCAGCAGCTTGGACGGCTCACCCAATCAGCCCCAGCATTTT
TRBD1	TRBJ2-1	TRBV27	few	CASSFGTESYNEQFF	TGTGCCAGCAGTTTCGGGACAGAGTCCTACAATGAGCAGTTCTTC
TRBD1	TRBJ1-2	TRBV20-1	few	CSARDPGTGERSYGYTF	TGCAGTGCTAGAGATCCCGGGACAGGGGAAAGGAGCTATGGCTACACCTTC
.	TRBJ2-7	TRBV5-6	.	CASSLDGSLYEQYF	TGTGCCAGCAGCTTGGACGGGAGTCTCTACGAGCAGTACTTC
.	TRBJ2-7	TRBV10-3	.	CAISESGLGASNEQYF	TGTGCCATCAGTGAGTCGGGGCTGGGGGCTAGCAACGAGCAGTACTTC
.	TRBJ2-7	TRBV5-1	few	CASSLALGTPIPYEQYF	TGCGCCAGCAGCTTGGCTCTCGGGACACCGATTCCCTACGAGCAGTACTTC
TRBD1	TRBJ2-3	TRBV6-2/TRBV6-3	few	CASSYPGTGGSESTDTQYF	TGTGCCAGCAGTTACCCTGGGACAGGGGGATCGGAGAGCACAGATACGCAGTATTTT
TRBD2	TRBJ2-1	TRBV12-3/TRBV12-4	many	CASSFWTSGSNEQFF	TGTGCCAGCAGTTTTTGGACTAGCGGGAGTAATGAGCAGTTCTTC
TRBD2	TRBJ2-7	TRBV12-3/TRBV12-4	.	CASSLQAGGPYEQYF	TGTGCCAGCAGCCTACAAGCGGGAGGGCCTTACGAGCAGTACTTC
.	TRBJ2-2	TRBV27	few	CASRRQAYTGELFF	TGTGCCAGCAGACGACAGGCCTACACCGGGGAGCTGTTTTTT
.	TRBJ2-2	TRBV9	.	CASSGTSYTGELFF	TGTGCCAGCAGCGGGACATCCTACACCGGGGAGCTGTTTTTT
.	TRBJ2-5	TRBV2	few	CASSQQGTQETQYF	TGTGCCAGCAGTCAGCAGGGTACTCAAGAGACCCAGTACTTC
.	TRBJ2-7	TRBV20-1	many	CSARDLSSSYEQYF	TGCAGTGCTAGAGATCTCAGCAGTTCCTACGAGCAGTACTTC
.	TRBJ2-3	TRBV29-1	few	CSVGMGVGTDTQYF	TGCAGCGTGGGGATGGGGGTCGGAACAGATACGCAGTATTTT
.	TRBJ2-2	TRBV5-1	few	CASRGNPTNTGELFF	TGCGCCAGCAGGGGGAATCCGACGAACACCGGGGAGCTGTTTTTT
TRBD2	TRBJ2-5	TRBV15	many	CATSREIRTSGQETQYF	TGTGCCACCAGCAGAGAGATACGAACTAGCGGACAAGAGACCCAGTACTTC
.	TRBJ1-1	TRBV12-3/TRBV12-4	many	CASRSSMNTEAFF	TGTGCCAGCAGATCGTCCATGAACACTGAAGCTTTCTTT
.	TRBJ2-3	TRBV21-1	.	CASSKAWDRASGTQYF	TGTGCCAGCAGCAAAGCCTGGGACAGGGCGTCAGGTACGCAGTATTTT
.	TRBJ2-5	TRBV6-5	.	CASSYRRGVLRETQYF	TGTGCCAGCAGTTACCGCCGGGGCGTCCTCCGAGAGACCCAGTACTTC
.	TRBJ2-2	TRBV5-5	few	CASSLAGGQFSGELFF	TGTGCCAGCAGCTTGGCCGGGGGACAGTTCTCCGGGGAGCTGTTTTTT
TRBD2	TRBJ2-3	TRBV29-1	many	CSVDSGVSTDTQYF	TGCAGCGTTGATAGCGGGGTTAGCACAGATACGCAGTATTTT
TRBD2	TRBJ2-1	TRBV20-1	.	CSARSLAGGYNEQFF	TGCAGTGCTAGAAGTCTAGCGGGAGGGTACAATGAGCAGTTCTTC
TRBD2	TRBJ2-1	TRBV27	many	CASSLFPSGSEQFF	TGTGCCAGCAGTTTATTTCCTAGCGGGAGTGAGCAGTTCTTC
.	TRBJ2-1	TRBV20-1	few	CSARDLRQPYNEQFF	TGCAGTGCTAGAGATTTAAGACAGCCCTACAATGAGCAGTTCTTC
TRBD1	TRBJ2-7	TRBV29-1	many	CSVGSGTGRGEQYF	TGCAGCGTAGGATCCGGGACAGGGAGAGGGGAGCAGTACTTC
.	TRBJ2-7	TRBV27	many	CASSPDRYEQYF	TGTGCCAGCAGTCCCGACAGGTACGAGCAGTACTTC
.	TRBJ2-3	TRBV5-1	.	CASSGGATGADTQYF	TGCGCCAGCAGCGGGGGGGCCACAGGGGCAGATACGCAGTATTTT
.	TRBJ2-7	TRBV7-9	.	CASSLEVRVYEQYF	TGTGCCAGCAGCTTAGAGGTCAGGGTCTACGAGCAGTACTTC
TRBD1	TRBJ1-6	TRBV11-2	.	CASSLAGQIPLHF	TGTGCCAGCAGCTTAGCGGGACAGATACCCCTCCACTTT
.	TRBJ2-7	TRBV14	few	CASSRGGWGEQYF	TGTGCCAGCAGCCGCGGCGGCTGGGGTGAGCAGTACTTC
.	TRBJ2-1	TRBV5-6	many	CASSVMSYNEQFF	TGTGCCAGCAGCGTGATGTCCTACAATGAGCAGTTCTTC
.	TRBJ2-1	TRBV7-2	.	CASSSHIRGNEQFF	TGTGCCAGCAGCTCACACATCAGGGGAAATGAGCAGTTCTTC
.	TRBJ2-7	TRBV11-1	.	CASSRNVVHGNSSYEQYF	TGTGCCAGCAGCCGTAACGTGGTTCACGGCAATAGCTCCTACGAGCAGTACTTC
TRBD2	TRBJ2-2	TRBV11-1	few	CASSPQPGLAGNTGELFF	TGTGCCAGCAGCCCACAGCCTGGACTAGCTGGGAACACCGGGGAGCTGTTTTTT
TRBD2	TRBJ2-3	TRBV10-3	few	CAISTRASGSSTDTQYF	TGTGCCATCAGTACGAGGGCTAGCGGATCAAGCACAGATACGCAGTATTTT
.	TRBJ2-3	TRBV29-1	many	CSVSPAWGTDTQYF	TGCAGCGTTTCACCCGCTTGGGGGACAGATACGCAGTATTTT
.	TRBJ2-2	TRBV4-3	many	CASSQDGDFTGELFF	TGCGCCAGCAGCCAAGATGGAGACTTCACCGGGGAGCTGTTTTTT
.	TRBJ2-2	TRBV4-1	few	CASSQVEGVNTGELFF	TGCGCCAGCAGCCAAGTGGAGGGGGTCAACACCGGGGAGCTGTTTTTT
TRBD2	TRBJ2-1	TRBV11-2	.	CASSYLAVEQFF	TGTGCCAGCAGCTACCTAGCGGTCGAGCAGTTCTTC
.	TRBJ2-1	TRBV29-1	.	CSVRGPTTNYNEQFF	TGCAGCGTTCGGGGACCTACGACTAACTACAATGAGCAGTTCTTC
.	TRBJ2-3	TRBV25-1	few	CASSARRDHLDTQYF	TGTGCCAGCAGTGCACGCCGGGACCACCTAGATACGCAGTATTTT
.	TRBJ2-7	TRBV4-3	.	CASSQSSGGSYEQYF	TGCGCCAGCAGCCAAAGTTCTGGGGGGTCCTACGAGCAGTACTTC
.	TRBJ1-5	TRBV6-5	.	CASSSLRHNPGQPQHF	TGTGCCAGCAGTTCCTTACGACATAACCCGGGGCAGCCCCAGCATTTT
TRBD2	TRBJ2-1	TRBV5-1	.	CASSLGSSGSTLNEQFF	TGCGCCAGCAGCTTGGGTTCTAGCGGGTCAACTCTCAATGAGCAGTTCTTC
.	TRBJ2-3	TRBV20-1	few	CSARREDTQYF	TGCAGTGCTAGGAGGGAAGATACGCAGTATTTT
.	TRBJ1-5	TRBV10-3	few	CAISESAGDVQPQHF	TGTGCCATCAGTGAGTCCGCAGGGGATGTACAGCCCCAGCATTTT
.	TRBJ2-5	TRBV6-2/TRBV6-3	.	CASSYGTAGGTQYF	TGTGCCAGCAGTTACGGGACTGCAGGAGGGACCCAGTACTTC
TRBD1	TRBJ2-2	TRBV7-9	.	CASSFQTGANTGELFF	TGTGCCAGCAGCTTCCAGACAGGGGCGAACACCGGGGAGCTGTTTTTT
.	TRBJ2-7	TRBV9	.	CASSPRQDQVYEQYF	TGTGCCAGCAGCCCTCGACAGGACCAAGTCTACGAGCAGTACTTC
TRBD2	TRBJ2-1	TRBV20-1	few	CSGGGRSINEQFF	TGCAGTGGCGGCGGGAGGAGTATCAATGAGCAGTTCTTC
.	TRBJ2-7	TRBV5-1	few	CASIGQGGYEQYF	TGCGCCAGCATAGGCCAGGGCGGCTACGAGCAGTACTTC